Presented here are 6 T cell receptor beta chains from one specimen sequenced in a study of T cells in Graves' hyperthyroidism and ophthalmopathy (dated by TCRdb to about 2019). Libraries were built with multiplex PCR. The sequencer listed for this sample is Illumina HiSeq 2000. Amplification of TCR beta CDR3 regions was carried out from RNA transcripts. The TCR CDR3 was subjected to a first round of RT-PCR using the HTBI primer set and the Qiagen OneStep RT-PCR kit. In TCRdb, the public reads were trimmed at Q25 with fastp and aligned with MiXCR, with productive beta chains retained. A single entry per CDR3 protein holds the most common genes and DNA from its merged rows. Here the sample has some 620,000 distinct CDR3 sequences; roughly 16% occur a single time. In total, the top ten clones hold 3.5% to 4% of the sample. The sample consisted of blood. Receptors were obtained from a woman in her thirties with Graves' hyperthyroidism.

This clonotype was detected only a few times. J is TRBJ2-3 and V is TRBV9; 7 bases fit TRBD2. The germline CDR1 and CDR2 sequences are SGDLS and YYNGEE. Trimming at V came to 1 base and at J to 2 bases, leaving 7 bases not matched to a gene. The CDR3 covers 16 residues. The CDR3 nucleotides are TGTGCCAGCAGCGTACGGCGGGAGCGGGCCACAGATACGCAGTATTTT. Amino acids: CASSVRRERATDTQYF.

This clonotype was counted ten times or more. The chain employs TRBV20-1 and TRBJ2-7; D possibly matches TRBD1 or TRBD2 (5 bases each). Looked up from germline, CDR1 is DFQATT and CDR2 is SNEGSKA (reference sequence). The CDR3 is 13 residues long. Trimming took off 3 bases at V and 1 base at J, with 10 bases between the two ends. CDR3 nucleotides: TGCAGTGCTAGCTGGGGGAGTTCCTACGAGCAGTACTTC. Amino acids: CSASWGSSYEQYF.

This clonotype showed up just a few times. V usage is TRBV20-1 and J usage is TRBJ2-5; tentative D call: TRBD2 (6 bases). Germline CDR1 and CDR2: DFQATT and SNEGSKA (reference sequence). The CDR3 is 13 amino acids. Trimming removed 5 bases from V and 5 bases from J, with 15 bases in between. CDR3 amino acids: CSAGRWGRETQYF. DNA of the CDR3: TGCAGTGCTGGAAGGTGGGGGAGGGAGACCCAGTACTTC.

This clonotype has at least ten counts. The chain has TRBV28 and TRBJ2-7; D not certain. The CDR3 length is 12 residues. With 10 bases removed from V and 2 bases from J, the gap between germline ends came to 12 bases. Germline V gene sequence: CDR1 MDHEN, CDR2 SYDVKM. The CDR3 bases are TGTGCCACCAGAGACCCGGCCTACGAGCAGTACTTC. Its translation is CATRDPAYEQYF.

The rearrangement links TRBV9 to TRBJ2-1; 9 bases are shared with TRBD2. TRBJ2-7 explains the end of the DNA better; the J call may be wrong. Germline CDR1 reads SGDLS; CDR2 reads YYNGEE. The CDR3 is made up of 16 amino acids. DNA for the CDR3: TGTGCCAGCAGCGGGGTTAGCGGGAGCTCCTACAATGAGCAGTACTTC. Residues: CASSGVSGSSYNEQYF.

This clonotype showed up many times. This chain uses TRBV2 with TRBJ1-1; D not certain. In germline, CDR1 is SNHLY, CDR2 FYNNEI. The ends were cut back, 6 bases at V and 1 base at J, with 15 bases in the middle. The CDR3 length is 15 residues. CDR3 DNA: TGTGCCAGCAGCCAAACACTCAATCAGAACACTGAAGCTTTCTTT. Encoded protein: CASSQTLNQNTEAFF.